These T cell receptor beta chains were read from a single sample in a study of blood T cell repertoires in COVID-19. The method was immunoSEQ multiplex PCR; TCRdb's version includes in-frame clones alone and lacks a portion of them. The sample shows some 250,000 clones, approximately 90% of them seen only once. Sequencing used PBMCs or T cells enriched from blood (not recorded which). The source of these receptors is a man aged 18 to 29 who had recovered from COVID-19. Each CDR3 is given with its conserved first and last residue. D genes are given only for firm matches. Expanded clones are given a class, and other clones once, few, many or no size at all.

j_call clone_size d_call v_call cdr3_nt cdr3_aa
TRBJ2-6 NA NA TRBV27 TGTGCCAGCAGTTTTCAGTCTGGGGCCAACGTCCTGACTTTC CASSFQSGANVLTF
TRBJ2-1 once TRBD2 TRBV11-2 TGTGCCAGCAGCTTAGCCCCATCTAGCGGCTACAATGAGCAGTTCTTC CASSLAPSSGYNEQFF
TRBJ1-2 NA NA TRBV28 TGTGCCAGCTCCCGAGGGACAACAGGTGGCTACACCTTC CASSRGTTGGYTF
TRBJ2-3 NA TRBD1 TRBV7-9 TGTGCCAGCAGCTCGGGACAGGGGGTGGAGTCAGATACGCAGTATTTT CASSSGQGVESDTQYF
TRBJ2-1 NA NA TRBV6-2/TRBV6-3 TGTGCCAGCAGTTACAATTTTAAAGGAGAGTTATACAATGAGCAGTTCTTC CASSYNFKGELYNEQFF
TRBJ2-7 NA NA TRBV11-2 TGTGCCAGCAGCTCCCGCGAGGGAGGAGGATACGAGCAGTACTTC CASSSREGGGYEQYF
TRBJ2-3 NA NA TRBV5-1 TGCGCCAGCAGCAGCCCACTAGGAGATACGCAGTATTTT CASSSPLGDTQYF
TRBJ1-2 NA NA TRBV5-8 TGTGCCAGCAGCCCTACGGTCTCCTATGGCTACACCTTC CASSPTVSYGYTF
TRBJ2-3 NA TRBD1 TRBV7-2 TGTGCCAGCAGCCCACGGACAGGGGGCAGGGTAGATACGCAGTATTTT CASSPRTGGRVDTQYF
TRBJ1-2 NA TRBD1 TRBV30 TGTGCCTGCCGGGACAGCGATTTCTATGGCTACACCTTC CACRDSDFYGYTF
TRBJ2-2 NA NA TRBV21-1 TGTGCCAGCACCTCACTACGGGGACAGGGGTACACCGGGGAGCTGTTTTTT CASTSLRGQGYTGELFF
TRBJ2-7 NA NA TRBV27 TGTGCCAGCAGTTTAAGGGGTTACTCCTACGAGCAGTACTTC CASSLRGYSYEQYF
TRBJ1-2 NA TRBD1 TRBV6-1 TGTGCCAGCAGTCAAGCGGACAGGGCTTCTGGCTACACCTTC CASSQADRASGYTF
TRBJ2-3 NA TRBD2 TRBV24-1 TGTGCCACCAGTGATTTCACCGGGACTAGCGACACAGATACGCAGTATTTT CATSDFTGTSDTDTQYF
TRBJ1-2 NA NA TRBV12-3/TRBV12-4 TGTGCCAGCAGCCCGAACTATGGCTACACCTTC CASSPNYGYTF
TRBJ2-5 NA NA TRBV11-2 TGTGCCAGCAGGGCCCTTGGTGGAGAGACCCAGTACTTC CASRALGGETQYF
TRBJ2-7 NA TRBD2 TRBV6-5 TGTGCCAGCGGGGGGACTAGCGACTCCTACGAGCAGTACTTC CASGGTSDSYEQYF
TRBJ1-2 NA TRBD1 TRBV20-1 TGCAGTGCTAGTCCCTCCGGGACAGAATATGGCTACACCTTC CSASPSGTEYGYTF
TRBJ1-1 NA NA TRBV28 TGTGCCAGCAGGGGGAGGGCGAACACTGAAGCTTTCTTT CASRGRANTEAFF
TRBJ2-1 NA TRBD2 TRBV10-3 TGTGCCATCAGTGAGCCGGGACTAGCGGGGGGGGACGGTGAGCAGTTCTTC CAISEPGLAGGDGEQFF
TRBJ1-6 few NA TRBV4-1 TGCGCCAGCAGCCAAGATCGTAGACAGGAGATAAAGGGACCCCTCCACTTT CASSQDRRQEIKGPLHF
TRBJ1-5 NA NA TRBV7-8 TGTGCCAGCAGCTTAATGTCCAATCCCAATCAGCCCCAGCATTTT CASSLMSNPNQPQHF
TRBJ1-2 NA NA TRBV30 TGTGCCTGGAGTATACCTTTACAGACCCCCTATGGCTACACCTTC CAWSIPLQTPYGYTF
TRBJ2-1 NA TRBD2 TRBV28 TGTGCCAGCAGTGCCATCGGACTAGCGGGTTACAATGAGCAGTTCTTC CASSAIGLAGYNEQFF
TRBJ1-1 NA NA TRBV3-1/TRBV3-2 TGTGCCAGCAGCCAGAGAGGACAGAAGCGGGGGAACACTGAAGCTTTCTTT CASSQRGQKRGNTEAFF
TRBJ2-1 NA NA TRBV29-1 TGCAGCTCCTACAGGGTCAACAATGAGCAGTTCTTC CSSYRVNNEQFF
TRBJ1-1 NA NA TRBV6-5 TGTGCCAGCAGTCCCCGGGAGCCGAACACTGAAGCTTTCTTT CASSPREPNTEAFF
TRBJ2-7 NA NA TRBV30 TGTGCCTGGAGTTCAACTAGTATCTCCTACGAGCAGTACTTC CAWSSTSISYEQYF
TRBJ1-1 NA NA TRBV11-2 TGTGCCAGCAGCTTACTGGACAGGAACACTGAAGCTTTCTTT CASSLLDRNTEAFF
TRBJ1-5 NA TRBD1 TRBV5-6 TGTGCCAGCAGCTTGGCGGGACAGGGATATCAGCCCCAGCATTTT CASSLAGQGYQPQHF
TRBJ2-2 few TRBD1 TRBV30 TGTGCCTGGAGCGTCCGGGACAGGGTGACCGGGGAGCTGTTTTTT CAWSVRDRVTGELFF
TRBJ1-2 NA NA TRBV11-3 TGTGCCAGCAGCAAACAATCAACAGGGAACTATGGCTACACCTTC CASSKQSTGNYGYTF
TRBJ1-3 NA NA TRBV6-1 TGTGCCAGCAGTGAAACTGGACTCTCTGGAAACACCATATATTTT CASSETGLSGNTIYF
TRBJ2-1 NA TRBD2 TRBV9 TGTGCCAGCAGCGCCCGACTAGCGGGGTCCTACAATGAGCAGTTCTTC CASSARLAGSYNEQFF
TRBJ1-2 once TRBD1 TRBV7-2 TGTGCCAGCAGCTACACTGGGACAGACGACCGGGGCTACACCTTC CASSYTGTDDRGYTF
TRBJ2-5 once TRBD2 TRBV7-8 TGTGCCAGCAGCTTAACTAGCGGGGGTGAGACCCAGTACTTC CASSLTSGGETQYF
TRBJ2-5 NA TRBD1 TRBV2 TGTGCCAGCAGTGAAGACAGGGGAGAGACCCAGTACTTC CASSEDRGETQYF
TRBJ1-4 NA NA TRBV12-3/TRBV12-4 TGTGCCAGCAGCTATGCAGGGTTGGAGAAACTGTTTTTT CASSYAGLEKLFF
TRBJ2-7 NA NA TRBV11-3 TGTGCCAGCACCAAATTAGAAAGCTCCTACGAGCAGTACTTC CASTKLESSYEQYF
TRBJ1-1 NA NA TRBV19 TGTGCCAGTAGTACGCTCGCCGCCGGGGGTGAAGCTTTCTTT CASSTLAAGGEAFF
TRBJ2-5 NA NA TRBV5-1 TGCGCCAGCAGCTTGGGATACTCTCTTCTCCAAGAGACCCAGTACTTC CASSLGYSLLQETQYF
TRBJ2-5 NA TRBD2 TRBV12-3/TRBV12-4 TGTGCCAGCAGCGGGACTAGCCGAGAGACCCAGTACTTC CASSGTSRETQYF
TRBJ1-5 NA NA TRBV14 TGTGCCAGCAGCCCCCCGAACCCGGAGCAGCCCCAGCATTTT CASSPPNPEQPQHF
TRBJ2-7 once NA TRBV20-1 TGCAGTGCTAGAGATGACAGCCTCCAGTACTTC CSARDDSLQYF
TRBJ2-7 NA NA TRBV12-5 TGTGCTAGTGGCCCAGGGGCTATGGGCGAGCAGTACTTC CASGPGAMGEQYF
TRBJ1-2 NA NA TRBV5-1 TGCGCCAGCAGTGTTGGTAAGGACAGCCCCTATGGCTACACCTTC CASSVGKDSPYGYTF
TRBJ2-1 NA TRBD2 TRBV6-4 TGTGCCAGCAGCGTACTAGCGGGGACCTACAATGAGCAGTTCTTC CASSVLAGTYNEQFF
TRBJ2-1 once NA TRBV7-9 TGTGCCAGCAGGCCCACAGGGAGCCATGGTGAGCAGTTCTTC CASRPTGSHGEQFF
TRBJ2-5 once NA TRBV18 TGTGCCAGCTCACCACCCGAAGAGACCCAGTACTTC CASSPPEETQYF
TRBJ1-3 NA TRBD1 TRBV19 TGTGCCAGTAGTACGCCGACAGGGAGGACTGGAAACACCATATATTTT CASSTPTGRTGNTIYF
TRBJ2-7 NA NA TRBV7-9 TGTGCCAGCAGCGGGGAGTACCGGCTCCTACACTACGAGCAGTACTTC CASSGEYRLLHYEQYF
TRBJ2-1 NA TRBD2 TRBV10-3 TGTGCCATCAGTGAGGGGACTAGCGGGGGGTCCTACAATGAGCAGTTCTTC CAISEGTSGGSYNEQFF
TRBJ2-7 NA TRBD1 TRBV10-2 TGCGCCAGTGTACGGGACAGCTCGGGCGAGCAGTACTTC CASVRDSSGEQYF
TRBJ1-3 once NA TRBV7-6 TGTGCCAGCAGCCTCCTCTCTGGAAACACCATATATTTT CASSLLSGNTIYF
TRBJ1-2 NA NA TRBV5-1 TGCGCCAGCAGCTTGGCGGGGGGCTTTGGCTACACCTTC CASSLAGGFGYTF
TRBJ2-5 NA NA TRBV4-1 TGCGCCAGCAGCCCAATACGGGGTGAGACCCAGTACTTC CASSPIRGETQYF
TRBJ2-5 NA NA TRBV7-9 TGTGCCAGCAGCCCACCTCGAGGGAGCGTGCTAGAGACCCAGTACTTC CASSPPRGSVLETQYF
TRBJ1-2 NA TRBD1 TRBV28 TGTGCCAGTGCCAGGGGGTCGGAGGGCTACACCTTC CASARGSEGYTF
TRBJ2-2 NA NA TRBV6-6 TGTGCCAGCAGACGTGACACGAACACCGGGGAGCTGTTTTTT CASRRDTNTGELFF